One and the same sample provided the 17 T cell receptor beta chains below, sequenced in a study of shared clonotypes between healthy human individuals. Assay: immunoSEQ multiplex PCR; the TCRdb copy retains only in-frame clones and omits some. The table has about 490,000 clones, over 65% seen once. Sequenced input: PBMCs. These receptors came from a woman in her thirties or forties in good health. Some clones in this sample may be carry-over from other donors' samples.

To note about this clone: A much larger clone differs from this one at a single base, so this may be a read error. The sample holds other DNA sequences that translate to the same CDR3. The J gene is TRBJ2-7, the V gene TRBV7-9, with 8 bases aligning to TRBD2. CDR1 and CDR2 (germline): SEHNR, FQNEAQ (reference sequence). This CDR3 is built from 14 residues. J was trimmed by 6 bases and V by 5 bases; bases with no gene match: 9. The CDR3 protein is CASSLSGRLGEQYF. The CDR3 coding sequence is TGTGCCAGCAGCCTGAGCGGGAGATTGGGCGAGCAGTACTTC.

The chain employs TRBV9 and TRBJ2-3; D is possibly TRBD2 (6 bases). CDR1 and CDR2 (germline): SGDLS, YYNGEE. The V and J ends lost 2 bases and 2 bases respectively, with 12 bases between them. The CDR3 extends over 15 amino acids. The CDR3 nucleotides read TGTGCCAGCAGCGTGGACTCGGGGGACACAGATACGCAGTATTTT. Translated: CASSVDSGDTDTQYF.

This chain uses TRBV14 with TRBJ2-7; 7 bases agree with TRBD1. This CDR3 region has 17 residues. The V and J ends lost 1 base and 6 bases, in that order; junction bases with no gene match: 15. CDR1 and CDR2 (germline): SGHDN, FVKESK. CDR3 sequence: CASSQGRRQGILSEQYF. The CDR3 coding sequence is TGTGCCAGCAGCCAAGGGCGACGACAGGGTATATTAAGCGAGCAGTACTTC.

The rearrangement links TRBV7-8 to TRBJ2-1, with D perhaps assigned TRBD1 or TRBD2 (5 bases each). The CDR3 spans 15 residues. The V and J ends lost 5 bases and 4 bases respectively, with 15 bases between them. Looked up from germline, CDR1 is SGHVS and CDR2 is FQNEAQ. In DNA form, the CDR3 reads TGTGCCAGCAGCCCGACTCAGGGACCTTACAATGAGCAGTTCTTC. Translated: CASSPTQGPYNEQFF.

V and J are TRBV29-1 and TRBJ2-4; TRBD2 aligns across 7 bases. The V gene's germline CDR1 is SQVTM and CDR2 ANQGSEA. Trimming took 8 bases from V and 0 from J; bases not matched to a gene: 22. CDR3 size: 19 residues. The CDR3 coding sequence is TGCAGCCCCCCCGGCGGGGGACTCGACCCTTCACTAGCCAAAAACATTCAGTACTTC. The encoded protein is CSPPGGGLDPSLAKNIQYF.

The J gene is TRBJ1-5, the V gene TRBV6-5; D possibly corresponds to TRBD1 (5 bases). Looked up from germline, CDR1 is MNHEY and CDR2 is SVGAGI. V lost 0 bases to trimming and J lost 6 bases, with 9 bases between them. The CDR3 is 14 amino acids. The CDR3 loop reads CASSYSWGGQPQHF. CDR3 coding DNA: TGTGCCAGCAGTTACTCCTGGGGGGGTCAGCCCCAGCATTTT.

In this sample, this clone turned up many times. This same CDR3 is encoded by further DNA sequences in the sample. The J gene is TRBJ2-7, the V gene TRBV30; 9 bases align to TRBD1. CDR1 and CDR2 (germline): GTSNPN, SVGIG (reference sequence). The trim removed 3 bases at V and 2 bases at J, leaving 8 bases unmatched. This CDR3 has 15 amino acids. The CDR3 protein is CAWRARDRVAYEQYF. The CDR3 DNA reads TGTGCCTGGAGGGCTCGGGACAGGGTGGCCTACGAGCAGTACTTC.

The V gene is TRBV10-3, the J gene TRBJ2-7, with 10 bases that match TRBD1. Looked up from germline, CDR1 is ENHRY and CDR2 is SYGVKD. This CDR3 contains 14 residues. J gave up 3 bases and V 6 bases, and 5 bases lay outside the gene matches. The DNA of the CDR3 is TGTGCCATCAGCGCTGGGACAGGGGACTACGAGCAGTACTTC. Translation: CAISAGTGDYEQYF.

A word on this clone: This may be a read error: a much more frequent sequence differs by one nucleotide. The genes are TRBV5-1 and TRBJ2-2; TRBD1 matches 9 bases. The germline V gene encodes CDR1 SGHRS and CDR2 YFSETQ. The CDR3 spans 14 residues. For the CDR3, the DNA is TGCGCCAGCAGCTTGACAGGGGGCCCCGGGGGGCTGTTTTTT. It codes for CASSLTGGPGGLFF.

The V and J genes are TRBV5-1 and TRBJ2-6; 8 bases match TRBD2. This CDR3 is 16 amino acids long. Looked up from germline, CDR1 is SGHRS and CDR2 is YFSETQ. Trimming at V came to 0 bases and at J to 2 bases, leaving 1 base not matched to a gene. The CDR3 DNA reads TGCGCCAGCAGCTTGGATAGCGGGACTGGGGCCAACGTCCTGACTTTC. Its protein is CASSLDSGTGANVLTF. The complete variable domain, with remaining parts taken from reference TRBV5-1 and TRBJ2-6, reads KAGVTQTPRYLIKTRGQQVTLSCSPISGHRSVSWYQQTPGQGLQFLFEYFSETQRNKGNFPGRFSGRQFSNSRSEMNVSTLELGDSALYLCASSLDSGTGANVLTFGAGSRLTVL.

The chain carries TRBV29-1 and TRBJ2-5; D unresolved. The CDR3 loop spans 13 amino acids. Germline-derived CDR1 and CDR2 are SQVTM and ANQGSEA. With 1 base removed from V and 1 base from J, the gap between germline ends came to 7 bases. The CDR3 region has the DNA TGCAGCGTTGAAGCCTCTTTCCAAGAGACCCAGTACTTC. This gives the protein CSVEASFQETQYF.

Concerning this clone: As the CDR3 is not closed by the conserved phenylalanine or tryptophan, this likely results from a read error. The limits of the CDR3 on the DNA are not certain, so only TCRdb's listed CDR3 is given. The chain combines TRBV5-8 with TRBJ1-4. The CDR3 is 9 amino acids in total, end residues counted. Germline V gives CDR1 SGHTS, CDR2 YDEGEE. The CDR3 region is CASSYPGEL.

With respect to this clone: Given a far larger clone just one base away, this is likely a sequencing read error. J is TRBJ2-7 and V is TRBV7-8; D not resolved. The CDR3 spans 15 residues. CDR1 and CDR2 from the germline V gene are SGHVS and FQNEAQ. Trimming took off 6 bases at V and 6 bases at J, with 21 bases between the two ends. CDR3 in amino acids: CASSFLRYSPSEQYF. DNA for the CDR3: TGTGCCAGCAGTTTCCTCCGCTACTCACCCTCCGAGCAGTACTTC.

The V call is TRBV30, the J call TRBJ1-2; no definite D call. This CDR3 comprises 12 residues. CDR1 GTSNPN and CDR2 SVGIG come from the germline V gene (reference sequence). V lost 3 bases and J lost 6, with 11 bases in between. The CDR3 DNA is TGTGCCTGGAGGCGACGTTCCGATGGCTACACCTTC. It codes for CAWRRRSDGYTF. Drawing the rest from reference TRBV30 and TRBJ1-2, the complete variable domain is SQTIHQWPATLVQPVGSPLSLECTVEGTSNPNLYWYRQAAGRGLQLLFYSVGIGQISSEVPQNLSASRPQDRQFILSSKKLLLSDSGFYLCAWRRRSDGYTFGSGTRLTVV.

The J gene is TRBJ1-4, the V gene TRBV28; 7 bases line up with TRBD1. The CDR3 totals 14 residues. The V segment lost 5 bases and the J segment 6 bases; nucleotides outside the gene matches: 6. Germline V CDR1 and CDR2: MDHEN, SYDVKM. CDR3 coding DNA: TGTGCCAGCAGTGAGGCAGGGGGTGATGAAAAACTGTTTTTT. Translating gives CASSEAGGDEKLFF.

V and J are TRBV5-6 and TRBJ2-1; no clear D. The CDR3 runs to 18 residues. Germline V lookup: CDR1 SGHDT, CDR2 YYEEEE. Trimming removed 0 bases from V and 2 bases from J, with 18 bases in between. This chain's CDR3 is CASSLAVMYRPPYNEQFF. Here the CDR3 DNA reads TGTGCCAGCAGCTTGGCCGTAATGTACCGCCCCCCCTACAATGAGCAGTTCTTC.

J is TRBJ1-1 and V is TRBV7-2; D not certain. Trimming removed 1 base at V and 7 bases at J, with 13 bases between. Germline CDR1 reads SGHTA; CDR2 reads FQGNSA. The CDR3 has 14 residues. The CDR3 is CASSLESLVSEAFF. In DNA form, the CDR3 reads TGTGCCAGCAGCTTAGAGAGTTTGGTCAGTGAAGCTTTCTTT.